This TCR beta chain was captured in a study of blood T cell repertoires in COVID-19. In the source study's methods: Counts of nucleated cells, estimated from reference gene primer amplification, were obtained. Sequencing used immunoSEQ multiplex PCR; TCRdb keeps in-frame clones, though not all of them. V and J calls and clone size are copied from that table; D and trimming were computed from the DNA. Among 290,000 or so clones listed, roughly 89% were seen once. Per the germline V gene, CDR1 is LNHDA and CDR2 is SQIVND (reference sequence). Deletions cut 4 bases from V and 14 bases from J, with 15 bases between. This CDR3 spans 13 amino acids. This study enrolled people aged about 18 to 90 from roughly 24 US geographic areas.

The sample taken for sequencing was PBMCs or T cells enriched from blood (not recorded which). V usage is TRBV19 and J usage is TRBJ1-6; maybe TRBD1 (5 bases). The receptor was isolated from a woman aged 18 to 35 with acute COVID-19. Here the CDR3 reads CASSTRTSEALHF. As DNA, the CDR3 is TGTGCCAGTAGTACCCGGACATCCGAGGCCCTCCACTTT.